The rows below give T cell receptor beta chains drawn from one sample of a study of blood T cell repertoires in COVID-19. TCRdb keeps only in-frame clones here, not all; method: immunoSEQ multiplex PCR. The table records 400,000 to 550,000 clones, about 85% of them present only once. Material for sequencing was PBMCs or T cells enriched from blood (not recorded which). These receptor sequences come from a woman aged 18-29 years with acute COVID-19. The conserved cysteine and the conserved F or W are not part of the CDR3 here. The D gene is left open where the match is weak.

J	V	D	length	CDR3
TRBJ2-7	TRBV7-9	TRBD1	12	ASSHTDRGNEQY
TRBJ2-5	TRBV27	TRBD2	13	ASSLAGGRGVTQY
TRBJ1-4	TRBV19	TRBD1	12	ATNSGTGYEKLF
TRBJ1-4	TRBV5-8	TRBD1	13	ASRRPGQDNEKLF
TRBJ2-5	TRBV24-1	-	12	ATSDRKNGGTQY
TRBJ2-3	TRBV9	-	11	ASSATSTDTQY
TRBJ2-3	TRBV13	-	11	ASSREGSDTQY
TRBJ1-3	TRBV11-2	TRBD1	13	ASSPRTGGFDTIY
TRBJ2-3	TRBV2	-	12	ASPGSLKGDTQY
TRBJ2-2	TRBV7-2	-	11	ASSPQYTGELF
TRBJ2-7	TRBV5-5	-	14	ASSSDRGTGSYEQY
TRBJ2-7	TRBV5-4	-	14	ASFPFSGGLFYEQY
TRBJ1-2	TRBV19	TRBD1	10	ASSDRAYGYT
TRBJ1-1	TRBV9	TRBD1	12	ASSATGGNTEAF
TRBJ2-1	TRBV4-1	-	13	ASSQVRGLYNEQF
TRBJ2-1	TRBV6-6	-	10	ASSQPSNEQF
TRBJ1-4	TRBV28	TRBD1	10	ASSINRDSLF
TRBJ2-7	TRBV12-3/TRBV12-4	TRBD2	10	ASSGLAYEQY
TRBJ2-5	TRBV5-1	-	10	ASSLNVETQY
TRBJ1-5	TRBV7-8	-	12	ASSSGTYNQPQH